What follows is one TCR beta chain and its context. The DNA is omitted, as the CDR3 cannot be located on it reliably, and the CDR3 follows TCRdb's listing. Up to 2 weeks before entering the study, exposed participants had met a COVID-19 case. Libraries were prepared by immunoSEQ multiplex PCR; TCRdb keeps only in-frame clonotypes and omits some of them. The data contain 150,000 to 200,000 clones, 65% to 85% of them seen just once; the ten biggest clones take up around 5.1%. The V gene's germline CDR1 is SNHLY and CDR2 FYNNEI. The CDR3 totals 13 residues, both ends included. This sample stems from a study of blood T cell repertoires in COVID-19. Study overall: T cells, B-cell-depleted T cells, or PBMCs supplied cDNA or gDNA.

The sample comprised PBMCs or T cells enriched from blood (not recorded which). V is TRBV2 and J is TRBJ1-1. This TCR came from a man in his 70s who had been exposed to COVID-19. CDR3 in amino acids: CASSVPPSDEAFF.